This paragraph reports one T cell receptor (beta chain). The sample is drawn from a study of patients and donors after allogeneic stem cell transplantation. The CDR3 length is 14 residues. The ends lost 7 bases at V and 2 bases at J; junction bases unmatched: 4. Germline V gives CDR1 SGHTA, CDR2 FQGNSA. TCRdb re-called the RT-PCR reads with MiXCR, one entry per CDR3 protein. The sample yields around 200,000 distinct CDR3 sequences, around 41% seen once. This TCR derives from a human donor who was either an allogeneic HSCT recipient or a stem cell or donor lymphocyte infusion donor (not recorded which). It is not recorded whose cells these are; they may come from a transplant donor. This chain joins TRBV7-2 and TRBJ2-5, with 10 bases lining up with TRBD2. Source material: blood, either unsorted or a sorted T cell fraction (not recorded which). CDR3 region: CASTILAGQETQYF. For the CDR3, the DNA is TGTGCCAGCACCATACTAGCGGGGCAAGAGACCCAGTACTTC.